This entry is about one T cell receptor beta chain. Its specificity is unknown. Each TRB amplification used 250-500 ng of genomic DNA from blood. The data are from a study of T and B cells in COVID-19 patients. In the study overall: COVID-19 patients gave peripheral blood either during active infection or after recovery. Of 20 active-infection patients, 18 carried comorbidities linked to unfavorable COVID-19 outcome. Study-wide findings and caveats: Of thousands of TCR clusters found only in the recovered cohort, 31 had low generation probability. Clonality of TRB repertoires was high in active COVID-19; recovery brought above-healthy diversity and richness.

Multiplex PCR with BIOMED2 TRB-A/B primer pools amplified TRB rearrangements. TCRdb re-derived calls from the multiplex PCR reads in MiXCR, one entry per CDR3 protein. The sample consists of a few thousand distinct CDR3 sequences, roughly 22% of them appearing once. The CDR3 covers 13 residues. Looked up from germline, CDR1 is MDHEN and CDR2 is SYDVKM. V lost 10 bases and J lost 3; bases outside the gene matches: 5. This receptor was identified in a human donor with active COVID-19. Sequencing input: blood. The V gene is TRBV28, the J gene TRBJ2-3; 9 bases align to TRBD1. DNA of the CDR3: TGTGCCACCGGAGGGACAGGGACAGATACGCAGTATTTT. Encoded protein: CATGGTGTDTQYF. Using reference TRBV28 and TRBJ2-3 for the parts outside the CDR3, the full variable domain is DVKVTQSSRYLVKRTGEKVFLECVQDMDHENMFWYRQDPGLGLRLIYFSYDVKMKEKGDIPEGYSVSREKKERFSLILESASTNQTSMYLCATGGTGTDTQYFGPGTRLTVL.